This T cell receptor beta chain came from a study of neurological immune-mediated disorders. Study background: Secondary progressive cases numbered 3 among the approximately 35 multiple sclerosis patients, while the other 31 were relapsing-remitting. Points from the study as a whole: The multiple sclerosis repertoire cluster was not associated with any clinical or MRI feature, with the authors stating that larger cohorts are needed.

This clonotype was observed at least ten times. Its specificity is unknown. Using its own MiXCR run on the 5' RACE reads, TCRdb lists one record per CDR3 protein. The sample holds roughly 100,000 distinct CDR3 sequences, under 4.5% seen once. This CDR3 contains 15 residues. The V and J ends lost 3 bases and 1 base, in that order; junction bases with no gene match: 5. Germline V lookup: CDR1 DFQATT, CDR2 SNEGSKA (reference sequence). The specimen sequenced was PBMCs. The rearrangement uses TRBV20-1 and TRBJ2-3; 9 nucleotides align to TRBD2. This TCR was recovered from a woman in her forties or fifties with multiple sclerosis. CDR3 loop: CSASFPSGGTDTQYF. CDR3 nucleotides: TGCAGTGCTAGTTTCCCTAGCGGGGGCACAGATACGCAGTATTTT.